Shown below are 6 T cell receptor beta chains from a single sample sequenced in a study of shared clonotypes between healthy human individuals. The method was immunoSEQ multiplex PCR; TCRdb's version includes in-frame clones alone and lacks a portion of them. Among fewer than 650,000 clones, roughly 72% were seen once, and the ten largest hold 9.5% to 15%. Specimen: PBMCs. The receptors derive from a woman aged 35 to 49 in good health. Some clones in this sample may be carry-over from other donors' samples.

This clone was seen a few times. This chain joins TRBV19 and TRBJ2-1, with 7 positions matching TRBD2. J gave up 6 bases and V 4 bases, and 12 bases lay outside the gene matches. Looked up from germline, CDR1 is LNHDA and CDR2 is SQIVND (reference sequence). CDR3 size: 16 residues. The CDR3 region is CASSTPEASGRNEQFF. CDR3 bases: TGTGCCAGTAGTACCCCTGAGGCTAGCGGCCGCAATGAGCAGTTCTTC. The entire variable domain, with the rest obtained from reference TRBV19 and TRBJ2-1, is as follows: DGGITQSPKYLFRKEGQNVTLSCEQNLNHDAMYWYRQDPGQGLRLIYYSQIVNDFQKGDIAEGYSVSREKKESFPLTVTSAQKNPTAFYLCASSTPEASGRNEQFFGPGTRLTVL.

This clone was counted a few times. CDR3 in amino acids: CASSQSAGEGTDTQYF. The DNA of the CDR3 is TGTGCCAGCAGCCAAAGCGCGGGAGAGGGTACAGATACGCAGTATTTT. The rearrangement links TRBV4-2 to TRBJ2-3; 7 bases line up with TRBD2. V lost 2 bases to trimming and J lost 3 bases; unmatched junction nucleotides: 8. This CDR3 has 16 amino acids. Germline-derived CDR1 and CDR2 are LGHNA and YNFKEQ.

The chain joins TRBV7-7 to TRBJ2-5, with 9 bases that match TRBD2. The CDR3 runs to 15 residues. V dropped 5 bases and J dropped 5; count of bases not matched to a gene: 9. CDR1 and CDR2 (germline): SSHAT, FNYEAQ (reference sequence). The CDR3 nucleotides are TGTGCCAGCAGCCCTGTGGGTAGCGGGAGTGAGACCCAGTACTTC. Translated: CASSPVGSGSETQYF.

This clone has only a few counts. The J gene is TRBJ2-2, the V gene TRBV9, with TRBD2 identical over 7 bases. The CDR3 length is 15 residues. Germline CDR1 SGDLS, CDR2 YYNGEE. V lost 0 bases to trimming and J lost 2 bases; unmatched junction nucleotides: 1. The CDR3 loop is CASSVASGNTGELFF. The CDR3 nucleotides read TGTGCCAGCAGCGTAGCTAGCGGAAACACCGGGGAGCTGTTTTTT.

As for this clone: Within the sample, other DNA sequences also encode this same CDR3. This sequence joins TRBV5-6 and TRBJ2-7; TRBD1 agrees at 8 bases. With V trimmed by 0 bases and J by 4 bases, 3 bases remained unmatched. The CDR3 covers 14 residues. Germline V lookup: CDR1 SGHDT, CDR2 YYEEEE. The CDR3 DNA is TGTGCCAGCAGCTTGGGACAGGGGTTTTACGAGCAGTACTTC. It yields the protein CASSLGQGFYEQYF.

The chain combines TRBV6-5 with TRBJ1-4; 9 bases fit TRBD1. The germline CDR1 and CDR2 sequences are MNHEY and SVGAGI. This CDR3 spans 14 amino acids. V lost 4 bases to trimming and J lost 8 bases; unmatched junction nucleotides: 5. The CDR3 loop is CASSSQGAVEKLFF. CDR3 sequence (DNA): TGTGCCAGCAGTTCACAGGGGGCGGTGGAAAAACTGTTTTTT.